Listed below are T cell receptor beta chains from one sample, sequenced in a study of T cell responses to AZD1222 COVID-19 vaccine. The assay was immunoSEQ multiplex PCR, and TCRdb's table has in-frame clones only and misses some. The table shows roughly 180,000 clones, with approximately 92% occurring only once. This material consisted of peripheral blood, taken on day 0 of AZD1222 vaccination. The receptors derive from an adult in good health. Both conserved end residues are trimmed from each CDR3. Fields, in order: V gene, J gene, CDR3 protein.

TRBV9	TRBJ2-2	ASSPRLGELF
TRBV3-1/TRBV3-2	TRBJ1-2	ASRRKDRADGYT
TRBV15	TRBJ2-3	ATSYTSSGGHTDTQY
TRBV28	TRBJ1-4	ASADGRANEKLF
TRBV27	TRBJ1-1	ASSQAGGAWSEAF
TRBV25-1	TRBJ2-5	ASSDPGAAGGQKETQY
TRBV5-1	TRBJ1-2	ASSLDGAVTTYGYT
TRBV2	TRBJ1-2	AGKREENYGYT
TRBV7-6	TRBJ1-6	ASSPGTDPNPLH
TRBV21-1	TRBJ1-2	ASSKRSGRDYGYT
TRBV19	TRBJ1-2	ASRPHRTNYGYT
TRBV29-1	TRBJ2-1	SAGTEKL
TRBV29-1	TRBJ1-1	SVEQGGSEAF
TRBV24-1	TRBJ2-5	ATSGASGEGVQETQY
TRBV13	TRBJ2-2	ASSRGQGRTGELF
TRBV10-3	TRBJ1-4	AISEARADGNEKLF